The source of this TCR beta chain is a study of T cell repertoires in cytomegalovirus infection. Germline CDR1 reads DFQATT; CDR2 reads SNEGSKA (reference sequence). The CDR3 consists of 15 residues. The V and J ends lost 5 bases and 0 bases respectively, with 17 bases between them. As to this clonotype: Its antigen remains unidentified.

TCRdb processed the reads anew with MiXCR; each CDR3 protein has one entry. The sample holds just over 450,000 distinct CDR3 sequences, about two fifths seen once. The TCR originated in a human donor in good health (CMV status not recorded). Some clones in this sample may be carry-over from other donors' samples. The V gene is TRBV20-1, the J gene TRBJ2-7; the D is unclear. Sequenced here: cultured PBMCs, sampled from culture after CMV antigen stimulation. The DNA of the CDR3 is TGCAGTGCTGGTAGACAATCCCCGATCTCCTACGAGCAGTACTTC. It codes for CSAGRQSPISYEQYF.